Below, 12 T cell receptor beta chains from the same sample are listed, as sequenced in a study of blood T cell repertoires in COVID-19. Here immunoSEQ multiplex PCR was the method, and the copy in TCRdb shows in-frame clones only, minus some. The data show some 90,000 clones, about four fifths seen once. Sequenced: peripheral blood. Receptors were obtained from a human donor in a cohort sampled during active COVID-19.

The DNA of the CDR3 is TGTGCCAGCAGCTCCCGCGGGGACGAGCAGTACTTC. It codes for CASSSRGDEQYF. The chain carries TRBV7-9 and TRBJ2-7; possibly TRBD2 for D (6 bases). Trimming left V 4 bases short and J 5 bases short, with 9 bases between. The length of the CDR3 is 12 residues. Germline V gene lookup returns CDR1 SEHNR and CDR2 FQNEAQ (reference sequence).

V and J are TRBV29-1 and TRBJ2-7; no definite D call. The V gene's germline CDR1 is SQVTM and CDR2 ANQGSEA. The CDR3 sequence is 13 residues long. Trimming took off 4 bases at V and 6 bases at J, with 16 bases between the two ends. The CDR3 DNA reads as TGCAGCGTTGTTCGTCAGATTTCGTCCGAGCAGTACTTC. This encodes CSVVRQISSEQYF.

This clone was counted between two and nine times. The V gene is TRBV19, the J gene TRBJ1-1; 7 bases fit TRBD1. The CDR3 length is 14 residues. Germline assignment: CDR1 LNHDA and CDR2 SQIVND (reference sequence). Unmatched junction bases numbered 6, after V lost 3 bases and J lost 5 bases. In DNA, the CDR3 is TGTGCCAGTAGTATCTTGGGACAGCGGACTGAAGCTTTCTTT. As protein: CASSILGQRTEAFF. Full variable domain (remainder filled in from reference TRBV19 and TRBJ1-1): DGGITQSPKYLFRKEGQNVTLSCEQNLNHDAMYWYRQDPGQGLRLIYYSQIVNDFQKGDIAEGYSVSREKKESFPLTVTSAQKNPTAFYLCASSILGQRTEAFFGQGTRLTVV.

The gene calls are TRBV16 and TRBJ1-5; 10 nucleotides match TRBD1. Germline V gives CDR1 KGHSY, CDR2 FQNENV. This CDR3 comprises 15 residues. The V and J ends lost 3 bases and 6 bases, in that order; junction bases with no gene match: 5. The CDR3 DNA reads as TGTGCCAGCAGCCAGAGACAGGGGGCGCGTCAGCCCCAGCATTTT. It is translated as CASSQRQGARQPQHF.

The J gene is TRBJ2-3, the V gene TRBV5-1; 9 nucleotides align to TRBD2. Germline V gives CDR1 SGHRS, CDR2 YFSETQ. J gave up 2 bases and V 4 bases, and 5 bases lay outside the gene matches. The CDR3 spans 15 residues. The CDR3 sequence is CASSKPSGTTDTQYF. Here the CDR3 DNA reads TGCGCCAGCAGCAAACCTAGCGGGACCACAGATACGCAGTATTTT.

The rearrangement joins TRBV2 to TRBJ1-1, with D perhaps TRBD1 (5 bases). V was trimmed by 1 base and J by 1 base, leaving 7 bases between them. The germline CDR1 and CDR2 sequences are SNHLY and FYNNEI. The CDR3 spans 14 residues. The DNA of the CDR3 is TGTGCCAGCAGTGAAGGCAGGGCGAACACTGAAGCTTTCTTT. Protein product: CASSEGRANTEAFF.

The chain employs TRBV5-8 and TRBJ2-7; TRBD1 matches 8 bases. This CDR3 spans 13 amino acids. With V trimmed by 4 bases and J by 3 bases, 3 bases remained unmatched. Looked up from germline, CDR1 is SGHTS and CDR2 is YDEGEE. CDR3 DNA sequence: TGTGCCAGCAGCCCGACAGGGGTCTACGAGCAGTACTTC. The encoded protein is CASSPTGVYEQYF.

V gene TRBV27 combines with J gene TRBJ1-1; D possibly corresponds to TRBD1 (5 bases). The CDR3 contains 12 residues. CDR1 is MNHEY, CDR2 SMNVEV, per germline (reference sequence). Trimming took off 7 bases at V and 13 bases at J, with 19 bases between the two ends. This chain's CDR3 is CASTGVGGTHFF. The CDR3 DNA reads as TGTGCCAGCACGGGGGTGGGGGGGACGCATTTCTTT.

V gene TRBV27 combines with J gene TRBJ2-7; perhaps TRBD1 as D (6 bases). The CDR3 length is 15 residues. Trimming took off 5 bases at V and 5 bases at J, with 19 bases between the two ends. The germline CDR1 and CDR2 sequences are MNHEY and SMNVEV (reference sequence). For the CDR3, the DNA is TGTGCCAGCAGTCCCTTGGACAGCCCATTAAACGAGCAGTACTTC. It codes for CASSPLDSPLNEQYF.

CDR3 sequence reads: CASSFTGGDGYTF. In DNA form, the CDR3 reads TGTGCCAGCAGTTTCACAGGGGGCGATGGCTACACCTTC. The gene calls are TRBV27 and TRBJ1-2, with 9 positions matching TRBD1. The CDR3 has 13 residues. With 3 bases clipped from V and 6 bases from J, the junction kept 2 bases outside the gene matches. Germline V lookup: CDR1 MNHEY, CDR2 SMNVEV (reference sequence).

CDR3 bases: TGTGCCAGTAGTAGGAGCGGAGACTACGAGCAGTACTTC. Translating it yields CASSRSGDYEQYF. The gene calls are TRBV19 and TRBJ2-7, with TRBD2 as a possible D gene (5 bases). Germline V gene lookup returns CDR1 LNHDA and CDR2 SQIVND (reference sequence). This CDR3 comprises 13 residues. V dropped 4 bases and J dropped 3 bases, with 10 bases sitting between them. The full variable domain, its missing parts supplied by reference TRBV19 and TRBJ2-7, is DGGITQSPKYLFRKEGQNVTLSCEQNLNHDAMYWYRQDPGQGLRLIYYSQIVNDFQKGDIAEGYSVSREKKESFPLTVTSAQKNPTAFYLCASSRSGDYEQYFGPGTRLTVT.

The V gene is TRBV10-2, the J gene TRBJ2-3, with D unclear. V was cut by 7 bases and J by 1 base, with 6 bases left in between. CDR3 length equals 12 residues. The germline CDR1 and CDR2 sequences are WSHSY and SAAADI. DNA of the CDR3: TGCGCCAGCACCCCGGGCACAGATACGCAGTATTTT. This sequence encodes CASTPGTDTQYF.